This T cell receptor beta chain was found in a study of blood T cell repertoires in COVID-19. Study context: The origin of the acute and convalescent COVID-19 samples was the United States, Italy and Spain. T cells, B-cell-depleted T cells, or PBMCs supplied cDNA or gDNA.

During active infection, Seattle patients enrolled and were then monitored through disease. Under the authors' procedure: Amplification with reference gene primers provided the estimates of nucleated cell counts. Assay: immunoSEQ multiplex PCR; the TCRdb copy retains only in-frame clones and omits some. Clonal size and the V and J genes are those of that table, whereas D and trimming came from the DNA. The sample carries 200,000 to 250,000 clones, about 88% recorded once. Germline values: CDR1 SGHAT, CDR2 FQNNGV. With V trimmed by 5 bases and J by 7 bases, 9 bases remained unmatched. The CDR3 is 15 residues long.

Specimen: peripheral blood. The clonotype was recovered from a woman aged 50 to 65 with COVID-19, enrolled during active disease. V gene TRBV11-2 combines with J gene TRBJ2-1; 9 bases align to TRBD2. The CDR3 DNA sequence: TGTGCCAGCAGCCCAGGTGCGGGGGGGCAAAATGAGCAGTTCTTC. This codes for CASSPGAGGQNEQFF. The full variable domain, rest sourced from reference TRBV11-2 and TRBJ2-1, is EAGVAQSPRYKIIEKRQSVAFWCNPISGHATLYWYQQILGQGPKLLIQFQNNGVVDDSQLPKDRFSAERLKGVDSTLKIQPAKLEDSAVYLCASSPGAGGQNEQFFGPGTRLTVL.